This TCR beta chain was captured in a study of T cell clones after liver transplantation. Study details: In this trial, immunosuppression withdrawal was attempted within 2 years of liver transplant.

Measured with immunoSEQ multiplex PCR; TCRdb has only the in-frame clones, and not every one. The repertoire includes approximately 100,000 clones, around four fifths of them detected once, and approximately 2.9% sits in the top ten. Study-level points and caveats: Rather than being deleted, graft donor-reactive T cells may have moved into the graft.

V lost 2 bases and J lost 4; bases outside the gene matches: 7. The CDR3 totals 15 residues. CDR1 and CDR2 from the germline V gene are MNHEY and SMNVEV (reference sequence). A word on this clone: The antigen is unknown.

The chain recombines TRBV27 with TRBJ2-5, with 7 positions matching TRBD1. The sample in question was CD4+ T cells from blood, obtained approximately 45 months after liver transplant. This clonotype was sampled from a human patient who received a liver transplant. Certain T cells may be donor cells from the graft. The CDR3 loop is CASSLGTEQRETQYF. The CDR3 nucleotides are TGTGCCAGCAGTTTAGGGACAGAGCAGCGAGAGACCCAGTACTTC.